The clone carrying this TCR beta chain has only a few counts. Trimming pared 4 bases from V and 3 bases from J, leaving 12 bases between. Germline assignment: CDR1 GTSNPN and CDR2 SVGIG (reference sequence). This CDR3 is 13 amino acids long. The data stem from a study of regulatory T cells in long-lasting Graves disease. The time point was: persistent/refractory GD, antithyroid drugs over 5 years with positive TRAb. The TCR library used RNA extracted from PBMCs. Investigators prepared the TCR beta libraries by applying iRepertoire HTBI primers and Arm-PCR of CDR3 regions. Via MiXCR, TCRdb re-called the multiplex PCR reads, giving one row per CDR3 protein. The table includes 400,000 to 500,000 distinct CDR3 sequences, roughly a fifth detected once.

This material consisted of peripheral blood mononuclear cells (PBMCs), taken when the disease was refractory, from a patient treated with antithyroid drugs. The V call is TRBV30, the J call TRBJ1-1; no firm D call. The receptor was isolated from a female donor with Graves disease. Here the CDR3 reads CAWTKGGHTEAFF. CDR3 DNA: TGTGCCTGGACTAAAGGTGGTCACACTGAAGCTTTCTTT.